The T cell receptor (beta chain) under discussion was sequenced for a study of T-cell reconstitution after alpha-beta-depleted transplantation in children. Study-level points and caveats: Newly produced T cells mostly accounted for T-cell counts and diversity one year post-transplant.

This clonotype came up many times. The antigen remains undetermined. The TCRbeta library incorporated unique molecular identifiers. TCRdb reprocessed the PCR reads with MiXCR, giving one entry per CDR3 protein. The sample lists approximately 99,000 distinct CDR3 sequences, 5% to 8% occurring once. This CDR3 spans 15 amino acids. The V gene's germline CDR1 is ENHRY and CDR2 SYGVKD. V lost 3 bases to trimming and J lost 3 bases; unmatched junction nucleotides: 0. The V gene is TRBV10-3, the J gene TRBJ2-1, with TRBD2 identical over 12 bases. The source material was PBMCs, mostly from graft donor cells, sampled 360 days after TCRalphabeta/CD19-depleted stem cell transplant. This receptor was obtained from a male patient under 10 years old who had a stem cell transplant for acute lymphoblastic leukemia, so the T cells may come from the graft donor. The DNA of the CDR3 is TGTGCCATCAGTGAACTAGCGGGAGGCTACAATGAGCAGTTCTTC. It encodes CAISELAGGYNEQFF.